Listed here are 18 T cell receptor beta chains from one sample, sequenced in a study of T cell responses to AZD1222 COVID-19 vaccine. Sequenced by immunoSEQ multiplex PCR; TCRdb stores in-frame clones only, minus some. The sample consists of roughly 99,000 clones, 87% of them appearing once. Sequencing used peripheral blood, obtained on day 0 of AZD1222 vaccination. The receptors come from an adult in good health.

The CDR3 loop reads CASSTTGEAFF. CDR3 bases: TGCGCCAGCAGCACGACAGGGGAAGCTTTCTTT. V gene TRBV5-1 combines with J gene TRBJ1-1; 7 nucleotides agree with TRBD1. V lost 4 bases, J lost 8 bases, and 2 bases stayed unmatched. The CDR3 consists of 11 residues. In germline, CDR1 is SGHRS, CDR2 YFSETQ.

The V and J genes are TRBV27 and TRBJ1-1; the D is unclear. With 3 bases removed from V and 2 bases from J, the gap between germline ends came to 7 bases. Germline CDR1 reads MNHEY; CDR2 reads SMNVEV (reference sequence). This CDR3 comprises 13 residues. CDR3 DNA sequence: TGTGCCAGCAGTTTTATTATCAACACTGAAGCTTTCTTT. It yields the protein CASSFIINTEAFF.

This sequence joins TRBV3-1 (or the pseudogene TRBV3-2) and TRBJ1-1; D is perhaps TRBD1 (5 bases). Trimming pared 0 bases from V and 4 bases from J, leaving 15 bases between. The CDR3 is 16 residues long. Germline CDR1 and CDR2: LGHDT and YNNKEL (reference sequence). The CDR3 DNA reads as TGTGCCAGCAGCCAAGAATCCGGGACGAGTATCACTGAAGCTTTCTTT. Its protein product is CASSQESGTSITEAFF.

V usage is TRBV7-2 and J usage is TRBJ2-6, with no clear D. V gave up 1 base and J gave up 12 bases, with 13 bases separating them. Per the germline V gene, CDR1 is SGHTA and CDR2 is FQGNSA. The CDR3 runs to 14 residues. CDR3 DNA sequence: TGTGCCAGCAGCTTAGGTACGGGTGCGGTCGTCCTGACTTTC. Protein product: CASSLGTGAVVLTF.

The V call is TRBV28, the J call TRBJ1-2; tentatively, D is TRBD1 (6 bases). The length of the CDR3 is 16 residues. Trimming left V 1 base short and J 2 bases short, with 14 bases between. Per germline, CDR1 MDHEN and CDR2 SYDVKM. The CDR3, as DNA: TGTGCCAGCAGTTTATTTCTGCGACAGGCAAACTATGGCTACACCTTC. It translates to CASSLFLRQANYGYTF.

The chain has TRBV6-2 or TRBV6-3 and TRBJ1-2; 9 nucleotides agree with TRBD1. CDR3 length: 16 residues. CDR1 is MNHEY, CDR2 SVGEGT, per germline. Unmatched junction bases numbered 7, after V lost 1 base and J lost 4 bases. CDR3 DNA sequence: TGTGCCAGCAGTTACTTTGGGACAGGGTTTCGCTATGGCTACACCTTC. The encoded protein is CASSYFGTGFRYGYTF.

This clone was seen once. The V and J genes are TRBV9 and TRBJ1-2, with D hard to call. The CDR3 contains 11 residues. Per germline, CDR1 SGDLS and CDR2 YYNGEE. V lost 3 bases and J lost 8, with 8 bases in between. The CDR3 region is CASSDHAGYTF. The CDR3 DNA follows: TGTGCCAGCAGCGACCACGCAGGCTACACCTTC. The entire variable domain, with the rest obtained from reference TRBV9 and TRBJ1-2, is as follows: DSGVTQTPKHLITATGQRVTLRCSPRSGDLSVYWYQQSLDQGLQFLIQYYNGEERAKGNILERFSAQQFPDLHSELNLSSLELGDSALYFCASSDHAGYTFGSGTRLTVV.

The V and J genes are TRBV3-1 (or the pseudogene TRBV3-2) and TRBJ2-3, with D perhaps given as TRBD1 or TRBD2 (5 bases each). CDR1 LGHDT and CDR2 YNNKEL come from the germline V gene (reference sequence). This CDR3 has 12 residues. The V end lost 0 bases, the J end lost 12 bases, and 10 bases lay between the germline ends. CDR3 region: CASSQEHGDQYF. The CDR3 DNA sequence: TGTGCCAGCAGCCAAGAGCACGGGGACCAGTATTTT.

V is TRBV12-3 or TRBV12-4 and J is TRBJ2-3; D perhaps matches TRBD2 (5 bases). The CDR3 runs to 12 residues. Trimming pared 6 bases from V and 6 bases from J, leaving 10 bases between. The CDR3 nucleotides read TGTGCCAGCAGCCCGCCGGGGGATACGCAGTATTTT. Its translation is CASSPPGDTQYF.

This clone is labeled as medium-sized. The chain carries TRBV6-1 and TRBJ2-5; TRBD2 aligns across 8 bases. Germline CDR1 is MNHNS and CDR2 is SASEGT. V shed 1 base and J 2 bases; nucleotides not matched to a gene: 12. The CDR3 has 18 residues. The CDR3 loop reads CASSEEVAWAGGQETQYF. CDR3 DNA: TGTGCCAGCAGTGAAGAGGTCGCTTGGGCGGGAGGACAAGAGACCCAGTACTTC.

This chain uses TRBV10-3 with TRBJ2-1; D is uncertain. Looked up from germline, CDR1 is ENHRY and CDR2 is SYGVKD. Trimming cost V 4 bases and J 0 bases, with 7 bases left between them. The CDR3 loop spans 14 amino acids. The CDR3 here is CAISGPDSYNEQFF. The CDR3 DNA reads TGTGCCATCAGTGGGCCGGACTCCTACAATGAGCAGTTCTTC.

The chain carries TRBV3-1 (or the pseudogene TRBV3-2) and TRBJ2-5, with a possible D match to TRBD2 (6 bases). CDR1 and CDR2 (germline): LGHDT, YNNKEL (reference sequence). CDR3 length equals 18 residues. The V and J ends lost 1 base and 5 bases respectively, with 23 bases between them. In nucleotides, the CDR3 is TGTGCCAGCAGCCAAGGAATTAGGAGGGGCGCGGTGCTGGAGACCCAGTACTTC. Its protein product is CASSQGIRRGAVLETQYF.

The rearrangement joins TRBV7-2 to TRBJ1-5, with unresolved D. CDR1 is SGHTA, CDR2 FQGNSA, per germline. Deletions cut 5 bases from V and 1 base from J, with 9 bases between. CDR3 length: 14 amino acids. The CDR3 coding sequence is TGTGCCAGCAGCCCCGGTGGAAGCAATCAGCCCCAGCATTTT. Residues: CASSPGGSNQPQHF.

V gene TRBV4-1 combines with J gene TRBJ2-1, with D unclear. Deletions cut 7 bases from V and 0 bases from J, with 25 bases between. This CDR3 is 19 amino acids long. CDR1 and CDR2 from the germline V gene are MGHRA and YSYEKL. Here the CDR3 reads CASKSFQRDSDSSYNEQFF. CDR3 sequence (DNA): TGCGCCAGCAAGTCCTTCCAGCGCGACTCTGATAGCTCCTACAATGAGCAGTTCTTC.

The chain recombines TRBV5-6 with TRBJ2-3; D unclear. V was trimmed by 0 bases and J by 6 bases, leaving 2 bases between them. This CDR3 is 11 amino acids long. Germline CDR1 SGHDT, CDR2 YYEEEE. In DNA, the CDR3 is TGTGCCAGCAGCTTGGGGGATACGCAGTATTTT. Its protein product is CASSLGDTQYF.

This rearrangement joins TRBV6-2 or TRBV6-3 to TRBJ2-5; the match to TRBD1 covers 10 bases. V was clipped by 4 bases and J by 4 bases; unmatched bases: 9. This CDR3 contains 16 residues. Germline V CDR1 and CDR2: MNHEY, SVGEGT. CDR3 loop: CASSSPGQGLGETQYF. The CDR3 bases are TGTGCCAGCAGTTCTCCGGGACAGGGGTTAGGAGAGACCCAGTACTTC.

Note on this clone: The sample has other DNA sequences that encode this CDR3 too. The chain couples TRBV9 to TRBJ2-7, with 9 bases identical to TRBD2. CDR3 length: 15 residues. Germline V lookup: CDR1 SGDLS, CDR2 YYNGEE. J lost 2 bases, V lost 0 bases, and 3 bases had no gene match. CDR3 DNA sequence: TGTGCCAGCAGCGTAGTTCCTAGCGGGACCTACGAGCAGTACTTC. Translated: CASSVVPSGTYEQYF. Drawing the rest from reference TRBV9 and TRBJ2-7, the complete variable domain is DSGVTQTPKHLITATGQRVTLRCSPRSGDLSVYWYQQSLDQGLQFLIQYYNGEERAKGNILERFSAQQFPDLHSELNLSSLELGDSALYFCASSVVPSGTYEQYFGPGTRLTVT.

The sample holds one count of this clone. This chain connects TRBV7-9 to TRBJ1-2; D is uncertain. The CDR3 runs to 15 residues. The germline CDR1 and CDR2 sequences are SEHNR and FQNEAQ (reference sequence). With 5 bases removed from V and 2 bases from J, the gap between germline ends came to 15 bases. In DNA form, the CDR3 reads TGTGCCAGCAGCCCTTCCTCAGTGGGAAACTATGGCTACACCTTC. This translates into CASSPSSVGNYGYTF.